Below, 27 T cell receptor beta chains from the same sample are listed, as sequenced in a study of T cell repertoires in cytomegalovirus infection. Each CDR3 protein gets one entry after TCRdb re-called the reads with MiXCR. The profile shows 350,000 to 500,000 distinct CDR3 sequences, around 32% of them singletons. The material sequenced was PBMCs. The origin of the receptors is a human donor in good health (CMV status not recorded). Some clones in this sample may be carry-over from other donors' samples.

The sample holds many counts of this clonotype. V and J are TRBV7-8 and TRBJ1-1, with 11 bases fitting TRBD1. Germline values: CDR1 SGHVS, CDR2 FQNEAQ. This CDR3 has 14 amino acids. V was pared by 5 bases and J by 6 bases, with 5 bases of the junction left unmatched. The CDR3 nucleotides read TGTGCCAGCAGCCCACAGGGACAGGGGGCTGAAGCTTTCTTT. Protein: CASSPQGQGAEAFF.

A remark on this clonotype: A far bigger clonotype differs at one base, so this is likely a read error. This sequence joins TRBV27 and TRBJ2-2; possible D gene TRBD1, 6 bases. This CDR3 contains 13 residues. V shed 7 bases and J shed 4 bases, with 10 bases lying between them. From germline, CDR1 is MNHEY and CDR2 SMNVEV (reference sequence). CDR3 protein: CASNLGGTGELFF. The CDR3 nucleotides read TGTGCCAGCAACTTAGGGGGCACCGGGGAGCTGTTTTTT.

This clonotype was picked up many times. This chain links TRBV7-2 with TRBJ2-7, with 10 bases identical to TRBD1. Germline V gene lookup returns CDR1 SGHTA and CDR2 FQGNSA. The CDR3 sequence is 16 residues long. With 2 bases clipped from V and 6 bases from J, the junction kept 10 bases outside the gene matches. DNA for the CDR3: TGTGCCAGCAGCTTAAGCTCCGGGACAGGGGTAGGCGAGCAGTACTTC. Residues: CASSLSSGTGVGEQYF.

This clonotype was seen more than once but under ten times. The CDR3 region is CASGPRTGTVNEKLFF. CDR3 DNA: TGTGCCAGCGGACCTAGAACCGGGACTGTAAATGAAAAACTGTTTTTT. This chain joins TRBV6-2 or TRBV6-3 and TRBJ1-4; the D gene is possibly TRBD1 (5 bases). V lost 8 bases and J lost 5, with 21 bases in between. The CDR3 is made up of 16 amino acids. The germline V gene encodes CDR1 MNHEY and CDR2 SVGEGT.

Details on this clonotype: One base away lies a much larger clone, so this may be a sequencing read error. The genes are TRBV7-4 and TRBJ2-1, with D possibly TRBD2 on 7 matching bases. V gave up 2 bases and J gave up 5 bases, with 16 bases separating them. CDR3 length: 16 residues. CDR1 is SGHVT, CDR2 SQSDAQ, per germline. The CDR3 DNA follows: TGTGCCAGCAGCTTAACTGTAGGGGGGGGGGACAATGAGCAGTTCTTC. It codes for CASSLTVGGGDNEQFF.

This clonotype was seen many times. The chain has TRBV7-8 and TRBJ2-1; D remains ambiguous. Germline CDR1 SGHVS, CDR2 FQNEAQ. The CDR3 is 12 amino acids. V was pared by 3 bases and J by 8 bases, with 8 bases between. Here the CDR3 DNA reads TGTGCCAGCAGCTTCCTCGTCCATGAGCAGTTCTTC. It codes for CASSFLVHEQFF. Complete variable domain (other parts from reference TRBV7-8 and TRBJ2-1): GAGVSQSPRYKVAKRGQDVALRCDPISGHVSLFWYQQALGQGPEFLTYFQNEAQLDKSGLPSDRFFAERPEGSVSTLKIQRTQQEDSAVYLCASSFLVHEQFFGPGTRLTVL.

The table lists this clonotype with a few counts. The chain links TRBV6-5 to TRBJ1-2; D possibly corresponds to TRBD1 (5 bases). This CDR3 is built from 12 residues. The V end was cut by 4 bases, the J end by 9 bases, with 12 bases between. Germline V gives CDR1 MNHEY, CDR2 SVGAGI. In DNA form, the CDR3 reads TGTGCCAGCAGTTCTGGGGGAAGGAGCTACACCTTC. Its translation is CASSSGGRSYTF.

This clonotype was found a few times. J is TRBJ1-1 and V is TRBV6-5; D is perhaps TRBD1 (5 bases). Germline V gene lookup returns CDR1 MNHEY and CDR2 SVGAGI. V shed 6 bases and J shed 1 base, with 9 bases lying between them. This CDR3 is 13 amino acids long. Written as DNA, the CDR3 is TGTGCCAGCAGGCCGGGGCAGAACACTGAAGCTTTCTTT. This codes for CASRPGQNTEAFF.

This clonotype was seen at least ten times. This sequence joins TRBV7-2 and TRBJ1-6; 7 bases fit TRBD1. V shed 3 bases and J 14 bases; nucleotides not matched to a gene: 7. There are 13 residues in the CDR3. The germline V gene has CDR1 SGHTA and CDR2 FQGNSA. The CDR3 bases are TGTGCCAGCAGCTTCGGGACAGACCCGGCCCTCCACTTT. Translating it yields CASSFGTDPALHF. Full variable domain (missing parts from reference TRBV7-2 and TRBJ1-6): GAGVSQSPSNKVTEKGKDVELRCDPISGHTALYWYRQSLGQGLEFLIYFQGNSAPDKSGLPSDRFSAERTGGSVSTLTIQRTQQEDSAVYLCASSFGTDPALHFGNGTRLTVT.

The CDR3 nucleotides read TGTGCCAGTAGTCTACGACAGTTTCCACCCCTCCACTTT. It yields the protein CASSLRQFPPLHF. The chain has TRBV19 and TRBJ1-6; possibly TRBD1 for D (5 bases). Germline CDR1 reads LNHDA; CDR2 reads SQIVND (reference sequence). CDR3 length equals 13 residues. With 5 bases removed from V and 11 bases from J, the gap between germline ends came to 13 bases.

CDR3 in amino acids: CASSQVVGDQETQYF. The CDR3 DNA reads as TGCGCCAGCAGCCAAGTAGTTGGGGATCAAGAGACCCAGTACTTC. The V gene is TRBV4-3, the J gene TRBJ2-5; D remains ambiguous. This CDR3 comprises 15 residues. Trimming left V 1 base short and J 2 bases short, with 11 bases between. Germline loops: CDR1 LGHNA, CDR2 YSLEER.

The chain employs TRBV15 and TRBJ2-3; D is perhaps TRBD2 (6 bases). V lost 4 bases and J lost 0, with 17 bases in between. Germline V gene sequence: CDR1 LNHNV, CDR2 YYDKDF (reference sequence). The CDR3 is 17 residues long. CDR3 in DNA: TGTGCCACCAGCACCCCGCGTGGCGGGGTTAGCACAGATACGCAGTATTTT. Protein: CATSTPRGGVSTDTQYF.

This clonotype was seen only a few times. V usage is TRBV12-3 or TRBV12-4 and J usage is TRBJ1-2, with 9 bases matching TRBD1. The V segment lost 5 bases and the J segment 3 bases; nucleotides outside the gene matches: 4. The CDR3 loop spans 14 amino acids. This CDR3 is CASSRWTGDYGYTF. In DNA, the CDR3 is TGTGCCAGCAGTCGTTGGACAGGGGACTATGGCTACACCTTC.

The J gene is TRBJ2-5, the V gene TRBV5-1, with 7 bases matching TRBD1. Germline loops: CDR1 SGHRS, CDR2 YFSETQ. This CDR3 spans 15 amino acids. Germline trimming cut 2 bases from V and 0 bases from J; bases unmatched to any gene: 4. The CDR3 sequence is CASSFGTANQETQYF. CDR3 DNA: TGCGCCAGCAGCTTCGGGACAGCCAACCAAGAGACCCAGTACTTC.

The chain has TRBV19 and TRBJ1-1; D ambiguous. Deletions cut 7 bases from V and 1 base from J, with 7 bases between. The V gene's germline CDR1 is LNHDA and CDR2 SQIVND (reference sequence). This CDR3 is 12 amino acids long. The CDR3 loop reads CASTWKNTEAFF. The CDR3 DNA follows: TGTGCCAGTACTTGGAAGAACACTGAAGCTTTCTTT.

The J gene is TRBJ1-1, the V gene TRBV6-6, with D hard to call. This CDR3 comprises 12 residues. V was cut by 2 bases and J by 8 bases, with 9 bases left in between. Per the germline V gene, CDR1 is MNHNY and CDR2 is SVGAGI (reference sequence). The DNA of the CDR3 is TGTGCCAGCAGTTACAGTACCATGGAAGCTTTCTTT. Translating gives CASSYSTMEAFF.

The chain employs TRBV24-1 and TRBJ2-7; D call uncertain. This CDR3 is built from 13 residues. V was clipped by 4 bases and J by 6 bases, with 12 bases between them. Germline lookup yields CDR1 KGHDR and CDR2 SFDVKD. CDR3 in amino acids: CATSDPSESEQYF. CDR3 nucleotide sequence: TGTGCCACCAGTGACCCCAGCGAGTCCGAGCAGTACTTC.

V and J are TRBV7-8 and TRBJ2-7; tentative D call: TRBD1 (6 bases). Germline V lookup: CDR1 SGHVS, CDR2 FQNEAQ. V was cut by 5 bases and J by 4 bases, with 15 bases left in between. CDR3 length equals 14 residues. This CDR3 is CASSPKSGVYEQYF. The CDR3 DNA reads TGTGCCAGCAGCCCGAAATCAGGGGTTTACGAGCAGTACTTC.

This clonotype has a handful of counts. The chain couples TRBV4-3 to TRBJ2-3, with 10 bases lining up with TRBD2. Germline V gene sequence: CDR1 LGHNA, CDR2 YSLEER. The junction had 8 bases not matched to a gene; V was cut back by 4 bases and J by 4 bases. The CDR3 covers 16 residues. CDR3 in amino acids: CASSRRLAGSSDTQYF. CDR3 DNA sequence: TGCGCCAGCAGCCGCCGACTAGCGGGTAGCTCAGATACGCAGTATTTT.

Only a few counts were recorded for this clonotype. This rearrangement joins TRBV10-3 to TRBJ1-1; the match to TRBD1 covers 7 bases. The V gene end was trimmed by 3 bases and the J gene end by 1 base; junction bases not matched to a gene: 5. CDR1 and CDR2 (germline): ENHRY, SYGVKD. CDR3 length: 15 residues. The CDR3: CAISDWDSKNTEAFF. CDR3 in DNA: TGTGCCATCAGTGACTGGGACAGCAAGAACACTGAAGCTTTCTTT.

This clonotype was recorded at least ten times. V is TRBV12-3 or TRBV12-4 and J is TRBJ2-7; 7 nucleotides match TRBD1. The ends lost 6 bases at V and 7 bases at J; junction bases unmatched: 9. CDR3 length: 13 residues. CDR3 sequence reads: CASRNLQGSEQYF. CDR3 DNA sequence: TGTGCCAGCAGAAACTTACAGGGGAGTGAGCAGTACTTC.

In regard to this clonotype: A much larger clone sits a single nucleotide away, making a read error possible. V is TRBV7-2 and J is TRBJ2-4; TRBD1 matches at 7 bases. Germline lookup yields CDR1 SGHTA and CDR2 FQGNSA. V shed 6 bases and J 2 bases; nucleotides not matched to a gene: 10. The CDR3 sequence is 16 residues long. CDR3 protein: CASRSKDRVPKNIQYF. The CDR3 nucleotides read TGTGCCAGCAGGTCTAAAGACAGGGTCCCCAAAAACATTCAGTACTTC.

This clonotype was seen many times. The V call is TRBV7-8, the J call TRBJ1-1, with D possibly matching TRBD1 (5 bases). V shed 2 bases and J shed 4 bases, with 17 bases lying between them. The CDR3 is made up of 16 amino acids. Germline values: CDR1 SGHVS, CDR2 FQNEAQ. The CDR3 bases are TGTGCCAGCAGCTTACTATTACGGGGGACGGGCACTGAAGCTTTCTTT. Its protein product is CASSLLLRGTGTEAFF.

Comment on this clonotype: Possible read error: a much larger clone is one base away. This sequence joins TRBV7-6 and TRBJ1-3, with TRBD1 matching over 9 bases. CDR3 size: 17 residues. The germline gives CDR1 SGHVS, CDR2 FNYEAQ. The CDR3 bases are TGTGCCAGCAGCTCAGCCGGGACAGGGAACTCTGGAACCACCATATATTTT. It is translated as CASSSAGTGNSGTTIYF.

This clonotype has just a few counts. The rearrangement links TRBV6-2 or TRBV6-3 to TRBJ2-3; D is perhaps TRBD2 (6 bases). Germline CDR1 is MNHEY and CDR2 is SVGEGT. Trimming cost V 2 bases and J 2 bases, with 8 bases left between them. The CDR3 covers 14 residues. The CDR3 is CASSYRGYTDTQYF. CDR3 in DNA: TGTGCCAGCAGTTACCGGGGGTACACAGATACGCAGTATTTT.

This chain connects TRBV20-1 to TRBJ2-7; 13 nucleotides line up with TRBD2. The CDR3 extends over 16 amino acids. Germline CDR1 DFQATT, CDR2 SNEGSKA (reference sequence). Losses at the gene ends were 5 bases for V and 4 bases for J; bases not matched to a gene: 11. CDR3 nucleotide sequence: TGCAGTGCTGCCGGGACTAGCGGGGTCTTGGAGTACGAGCAGTACTTC. Translating it yields CSAAGTSGVLEYEQYF.

This chain links TRBV19 with TRBJ1-1; 10 bases are a match to TRBD1. The CDR3 runs to 15 residues. Germline CDR1 LNHDA, CDR2 SQIVND (reference sequence). The junction had 9 bases not matched to a gene; V was cut back by 7 bases and J by 4 bases. CDR3 bases: TGTGCCAGTATCGGGGACAGGGGTATGCGCACTGAAGCTTTCTTT. Its protein is CASIGDRGMRTEAFF. Combining the CDR3 with reference TRBV19 and TRBJ1-1 gives the whole variable domain DGGITQSPKYLFRKEGQNVTLSCEQNLNHDAMYWYRQDPGQGLRLIYYSQIVNDFQKGDIAEGYSVSREKKESFPLTVTSAQKNPTAFYLCASIGDRGMRTEAFFGQGTRLTVV.